These 4 T cell receptor beta chains came from one sample sequenced in a study of blood T cell repertoires in COVID-19. Profiling relied on immunoSEQ multiplex PCR, and the TCRdb table lists in-frame clones only, not all of them. The data show 200,000 to 300,000 clones, with 70% to 90% seen just once and just under 2% held by the top ten. Material: peripheral blood. All receptors come from a man aged 30 to 39 with active or convalescent COVID-19.

DNA for the CDR3: TGCAGTGCTAGTATAAGGGGCGAAAAACTGTTTTTT. Translation gives CSASIRGEKLFF. This chain joins TRBV20-1 and TRBJ1-4; possible D gene TRBD1, 5 bases. Germline loops: CDR1 DFQATT, CDR2 SNEGSKA (reference sequence). V dropped 3 bases and J dropped 8 bases, with 10 bases sitting between them. The CDR3 has 12 residues.

Here the CDR3 DNA reads TGTGCCTGGAGTGAAAGGGCAGGGGCGGTGACCATATATTTT. Translation: CAWSERAGAVTIYF. This chain joins TRBV30 and TRBJ1-3, with D perhaps TRBD1 (6 bases). The CDR3 has 14 residues. Looked up from germline, CDR1 is GTSNPN and CDR2 is SVGIG (reference sequence). V lost 1 base to trimming and J lost 10 bases, with 17 bases between them.

The chain carries TRBV19 and TRBJ1-1; D unclear. Germline values: CDR1 LNHDA, CDR2 SQIVND (reference sequence). The length of the CDR3 is 15 residues. Trimming took off 5 bases at V and 3 bases at J, with 16 bases between the two ends. The CDR3 spells CASSPLRGSDTEAFF. CDR3 nucleotides: TGTGCCAGTAGTCCGCTGCGGGGAAGTGACACTGAAGCTTTCTTT.

This chain uses TRBV3-1 (or the pseudogene TRBV3-2) with TRBJ1-1; 7 nucleotides line up with TRBD1. V was clipped by 4 bases and J by 3 bases; unmatched bases: 11. This CDR3 has 16 amino acids. Per the germline V gene, CDR1 is LGHDT and CDR2 is YNNKEL (reference sequence). The CDR3 coding sequence is TGTGCCAGCAGCCTCCACAGGGGCCAGGTGGACACTGAAGCTTTCTTT. Translated, it gives CASSLHRGQVDTEAFF.